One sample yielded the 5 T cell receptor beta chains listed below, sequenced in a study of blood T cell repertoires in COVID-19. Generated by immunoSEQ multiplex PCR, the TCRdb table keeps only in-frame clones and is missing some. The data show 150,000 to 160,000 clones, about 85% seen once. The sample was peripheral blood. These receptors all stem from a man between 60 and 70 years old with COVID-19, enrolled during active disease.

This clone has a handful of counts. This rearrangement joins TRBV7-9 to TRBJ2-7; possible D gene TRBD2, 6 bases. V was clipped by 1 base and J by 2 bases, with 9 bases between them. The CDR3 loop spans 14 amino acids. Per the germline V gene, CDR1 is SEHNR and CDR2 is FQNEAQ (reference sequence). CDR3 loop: CASSLEEGPYEQYF. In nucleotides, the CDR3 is TGTGCCAGCAGCTTAGAGGAGGGCCCCTACGAGCAGTACTTC.

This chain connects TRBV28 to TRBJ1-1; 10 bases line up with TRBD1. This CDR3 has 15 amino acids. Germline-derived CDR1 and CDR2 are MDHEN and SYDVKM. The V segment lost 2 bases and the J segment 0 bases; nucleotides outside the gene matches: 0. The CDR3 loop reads CASSLGTGVNTEAFF. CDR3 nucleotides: TGTGCCAGCAGTTTAGGGACAGGGGTGAACACTGAAGCTTTCTTT.

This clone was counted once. The CDR3: CASSSVQNTEAFF. Here the CDR3 DNA reads TGTGCCAGCTCATCGGTGCAGAACACTGAAGCTTTCTTT. This chain uses TRBV18 with TRBJ1-1; D unclear. Germline CDR1 is KGHSH and CDR2 is LQKENI. This CDR3 comprises 13 residues. V shed 5 bases and J shed 1 base, with 8 bases lying between them.

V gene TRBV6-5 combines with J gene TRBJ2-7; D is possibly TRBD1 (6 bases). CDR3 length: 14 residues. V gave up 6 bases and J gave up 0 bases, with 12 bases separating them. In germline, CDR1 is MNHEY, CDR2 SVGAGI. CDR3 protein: CASSLTGLSYEQYF. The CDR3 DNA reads TGTGCCAGCAGCCTAACAGGGCTCTCCTACGAGCAGTACTTC.

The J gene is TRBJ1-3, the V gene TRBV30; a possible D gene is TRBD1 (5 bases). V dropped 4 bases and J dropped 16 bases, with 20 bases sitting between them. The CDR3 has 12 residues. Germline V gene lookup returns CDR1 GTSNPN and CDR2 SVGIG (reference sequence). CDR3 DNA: TGTGCCTGGATTCCAGGAGGGGACCGACGGTATTTT. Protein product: CAWIPGGDRRYF.